Included here is one T cell receptor beta chain sequence, with context. This entry comes from a study of blood T cells in healthy people across ages. The CDR3 has 15 amino acids. CDR1 is SGDLS, CDR2 YYNGEE, per germline. Trimming removed 2 bases from V and 0 bases from J, with 12 bases in between. Ten milliliters of peripheral blood were drawn from each donor. The authors extracted at least 5 micrograms of total RNA per sample. Together with a sample-barcoded 5' primer, a J-beta primer mix was included in a second PCR lasting roughly 6 to 12 cycles. Each cDNA molecule, via a template-switch adaptor with 12 random nucleotides, was tagged. MiXCR, run by TCRdb on the 5' RACE reads, gives a single entry per CDR3 protein. Here the sample spans approximately 670,000 distinct CDR3 sequences, approximately 40% being singletons.

This receptor was identified in a man older than 75 in good health. Source material: blood. The gene calls are TRBV9 and TRBJ2-7; a weak D match, TRBD1 (6 bases). The CDR3 sequence is CASSVQGTSSYEQYF. The CDR3 DNA reads TGTGCCAGCAGCGTGCAGGGGACCAGCTCCTACGAGCAGTACTTC.